Presented here are 15 T cell receptor beta chains from one specimen sequenced in a study of T cells in localized non-small cell lung cancer (dated by TCRdb to 2020 to 2022). The method behind the library was the immunoSEQ multiplex PCR assay. TCRdb mirrors the immuneACCESS table, restricted to in-frame sequences. Some clones are absent from its copies; in checked studies, under half trace to an unresolved V gene, and the reason for the others is unknown. In all, the sample holds approximately 81,000 clones, and 88% of those were seen once. The ten largest clones take up under 25% of the sample. The sequences come from peripheral blood, collected before any cancer treatment. Source of these receptors: a woman between 35 and 70 years old with stage I squamous cell lung carcinoma.

The chain couples TRBV9 to TRBJ1-2; D ambiguous. The CDR3 length is 12 residues. The V and J ends lost 0 bases and 2 bases respectively, with 2 bases between them. Germline V gene lookup returns CDR1 SGDLS and CDR2 YYNGEE. CDR3 nucleotides: TGTGCCAGCAGCGTAGTGAACTATGGCTACACCTTC. Protein: CASSVVNYGYTF. Full variable domain (missing parts from reference TRBV9 and TRBJ1-2): DSGVTQTPKHLITATGQRVTLRCSPRSGDLSVYWYQQSLDQGLQFLIQYYNGEERAKGNILERFSAQQFPDLHSELNLSSLELGDSALYFCASSVVNYGYTFGSGTRLTVV.

This clone was detected once. The rearrangement links TRBV10-2 to TRBJ1-1; no clear D. The V gene's germline CDR1 is WSHSY and CDR2 SAAADI. CDR3 size: 13 residues. V shed 3 bases and J shed 4 bases, with 9 bases lying between them. This CDR3 reads CASSEQTGTEAFF. In DNA, the CDR3 is TGCGCCAGCAGTGAACAGACCGGCACTGAAGCTTTCTTT.

The V call is TRBV11-2, the J call TRBJ1-5, with a tentative D call TRBD1 (5 bases). V dropped 7 bases and J dropped 7 bases, with 29 bases sitting between them. The V gene's germline CDR1 is SGHAT and CDR2 FQNNGV. This CDR3 has 18 amino acids. This CDR3 is CASTRTLRAGRIWQPQHF. CDR3 nucleotide sequence: TGTGCCAGCACTCGTACCCTGAGGGCAGGGAGAATTTGGCAGCCCCAGCATTTT.

This clone was picked up a small number of times. The gene calls are TRBV7-2 and TRBJ2-3; tentative D call: TRBD1 (6 bases). The germline V and J ends were trimmed by 2 bases and 4 bases, with 10 bases remaining between them. CDR1 and CDR2 (germline): SGHTA, FQGNSA. The CDR3 covers 14 residues. The CDR3 DNA reads as TGTGCCAGCAGCTTAATGGGGGCCGCAGATACGCAGTATTTT. Translated: CASSLMGAADTQYF. Looking up the rest from reference TRBV7-2 and TRBJ2-3 gives the full variable domain: GAGVSQSPSNKVTEKGKDVELRCDPISGHTALYWYRQSLGQGLEFLIYFQGNSAPDKSGLPSDRFSAERTGGSVSTLTIQRTQQEDSAVYLCASSLMGAADTQYFGPGTRLTVL.

The chain uses TRBV5-6 and TRBJ1-2; TRBD1 aligns across 7 bases. Germline trimming cut 0 bases from V and 4 bases from J; bases unmatched to any gene: 3. The germline V gene encodes CDR1 SGHDT and CDR2 YYEEEE. The CDR3 consists of 14 residues. CDR3 protein: CASSLGDSPYGYTF. The CDR3 DNA reads TGTGCCAGCAGCTTGGGGGACAGCCCCTATGGCTACACCTTC.

This chain uses TRBV5-4 with TRBJ1-2, with TRBD1 matching over 8 bases. CDR1 is SGHNT, CDR2 YYREEE, per germline (reference sequence). V dropped 0 bases and J dropped 4; count of bases not matched to a gene: 5. The CDR3 is 15 amino acids. For the CDR3, the DNA is TGTGCCAGCAGCTTGGTCCAGGGGGCGGGCTATGGCTACACCTTC. Translated, it gives CASSLVQGAGYGYTF.

This rearrangement joins TRBV9 to TRBJ1-1; TRBD1 might be the D (5 bases). Trimming removed 2 bases at V and 5 bases at J, with 7 bases between. The CDR3 loop spans 12 amino acids. The germline CDR1 and CDR2 sequences are SGDLS and YYNGEE. The CDR3 DNA reads as TGTGCCAGCAGCGTGGGGGGGACTGAAGCTTTCTTT. The encoded protein is CASSVGGTEAFF.

V usage is TRBV18 and J usage is TRBJ2-7; no definite D call. Trimming took 3 bases from V and 1 from J, leaving 7 bases between them. This CDR3 comprises 13 residues. The germline CDR1 and CDR2 sequences are KGHSH and LQKENI. The CDR3 here is CASSPRRSYEQYF. CDR3 sequence (DNA): TGTGCCAGCTCACCCCGCCGGTCCTACGAGCAGTACTTC.

This clone showed up just a few times. The chain couples TRBV30 to TRBJ2-1, with TRBD1 matching over 9 bases. With V trimmed by 5 bases and J by 5 bases, 4 bases remained unmatched. In germline, CDR1 is GTSNPN, CDR2 SVGIG (reference sequence). The CDR3 consists of 13 residues. The CDR3 loop is CAWAGTGNNEQFF. The CDR3 bases are TGTGCCTGGGCAGGGACAGGGAACAATGAGCAGTTCTTC.

This sequence joins TRBV5-1 and TRBJ2-4; 12 bases are shared with TRBD2. The CDR3 totals 15 residues. From germline, CDR1 is SGHRS and CDR2 YFSETQ. V was pared by 1 base and J by 5 bases, with 1 base of the junction left unmatched. The CDR3 bases are TGCGCCAGCAGCTTGCTAGCGGGGGGGCAAAACATTCAGTACTTC. Its protein is CASSLLAGGQNIQYF.

The chain's CDR3 is CAWSREYNEQFF. The CDR3 region has the DNA TGTGCCTGGAGTAGGGAGTACAATGAGCAGTTCTTC. The rearrangement joins TRBV30 to TRBJ2-1; the D gene is possibly TRBD2 (5 bases). The CDR3 sequence is 12 residues long. Trimming took 2 bases from V and 4 from J, leaving 6 bases between them. Germline V lookup: CDR1 GTSNPN, CDR2 SVGIG (reference sequence).

CDR3 coding DNA: TGTGCCAGCGCAGACAGGGTGAGCACAGATACGCAGTATTTT. Translating it yields CASADRVSTDTQYF. The chain links TRBV27 to TRBJ2-3; 7 bases fit TRBD1. After removal of 8 bases from V and 0 bases from J, the junction contained 5 bases not matched to a gene. CDR1 and CDR2 from the germline V gene are MNHEY and SMNVEV (reference sequence). The CDR3 totals 14 residues.

In its sample, this clone was seen a few times. V gene TRBV5-6 combines with J gene TRBJ1-3, with no clear D. The V and J ends lost 4 bases and 2 bases respectively, with 13 bases between them. Germline V CDR1 and CDR2: SGHDT, YYEEEE. The CDR3 totals 15 residues. CDR3: CASSRLRITGNTIYF. CDR3 in DNA: TGTGCCAGCAGCCGTCTAAGGATCACTGGAAACACCATATATTTT.

V is TRBV4-1 and J is TRBJ1-2; 7 bases line up with TRBD1. The V and J ends lost 3 bases and 4 bases, in that order; junction bases with no gene match: 5. The CDR3 sequence is 14 residues long. Germline V lookup: CDR1 MGHRA, CDR2 YSYEKL. The CDR3 sequence is CASSQEGQTYGYTF. The CDR3 nucleotides are TGCGCCAGCAGCCAGGAGGGACAGACCTATGGCTACACCTTC.

The rearrangement uses TRBV6-5 and TRBJ1-1; 7 nucleotides align to TRBD1. J was trimmed by 5 bases and V by 4 bases; bases with no gene match: 7. The germline V gene has CDR1 MNHEY and CDR2 SVGAGI. This CDR3 has 14 residues. As DNA, the CDR3 is TGTGCCAGCAGTTCGGGAACGACAGGGACTGAAGCTTTCTTT. Protein: CASSSGTTGTEAFF.